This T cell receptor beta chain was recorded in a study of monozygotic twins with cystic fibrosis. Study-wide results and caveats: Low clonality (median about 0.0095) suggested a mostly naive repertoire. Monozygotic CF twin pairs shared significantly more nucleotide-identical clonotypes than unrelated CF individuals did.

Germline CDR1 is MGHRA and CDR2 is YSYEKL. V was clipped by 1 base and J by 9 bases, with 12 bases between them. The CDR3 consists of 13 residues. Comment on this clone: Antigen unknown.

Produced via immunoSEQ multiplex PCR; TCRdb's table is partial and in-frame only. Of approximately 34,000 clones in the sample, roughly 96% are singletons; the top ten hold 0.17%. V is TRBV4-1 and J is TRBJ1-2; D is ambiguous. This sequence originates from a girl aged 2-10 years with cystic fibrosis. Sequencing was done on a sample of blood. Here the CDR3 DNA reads TGCGCCAGCAGCCAAGCGACGGACGGTCGCTACACCTTC. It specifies CASSQATDGRYTF.